A selection of T cell receptor beta chains follows, all from one sample in a study of blood T cell repertoires in COVID-19. Assay used: immunoSEQ multiplex PCR; TCRdb lists only in-frame clones, some missing. The top ten hold 4.3% of the sample, which has roughly 110,000 clones, about 80% seen once. Material for sequencing was peripheral blood. These receptors were taken from a man between 65 and 85 years old with acute or convalescent COVID-19. CDR3s include the opening cysteine and the closing phenylalanine or tryptophan. Each record gives: D gene, V gene, J gene, clone size, CDR3 protein, CDR3 DNA. The D gene is left open where the match is weak. Clone size, where shown, is once, few, many, or a class for clones that have expanded.

TRBD1	TRBV5-1	TRBJ1-5	.	CASSLGTANQPQHF	TGCGCCAGCAGCTTAGGGACAGCAAATCAGCCCCAGCATTTT
.	TRBV6-1	TRBJ1-2	.	CASSELGGWGGYTF	TGTGCCAGCAGTGAATTGGGAGGGTGGGGTGGCTACACCTTC
.	TRBV28	TRBJ1-6	.	CASRPEGRGESPLHF	TGTGCCAGCAGGCCCGAGGGGAGGGGAGAATCACCCCTCCACTTT
.	TRBV6-4	TRBJ1-5	once	CASSDRNRGNQPQHF	TGTGCCAGCAGTGACCGTAACAGGGGCAATCAGCCCCAGCATTTT
TRBD1	TRBV12-3/TRBV12-4	TRBJ1-2	.	CASRRQGQSGYTF	TGTGCCAGCAGGCGACAGGGTCAGAGTGGCTACACCTTC
.	TRBV3-1/TRBV3-2	TRBJ1-1	.	CASSQGILENTEAFF	TGTGCCAGCAGCCAGGGCATCTTGGAGAACACTGAAGCTTTCTTT
.	TRBV19	TRBJ2-2	.	CASSIRAGGTGELFF	TGTGCCAGTAGTATCAGGGCCGGCGGCACCGGGGAGCTGTTTTTT
.	TRBV5-4	TRBJ1-1	.	CASRPWGRAGRREAFF	TGTGCCAGCAGACCCTGGGGGCGGGCAGGGAGAAGGGAAGCTTTCTTT
.	TRBV13	TRBJ2-1	.	CASSPQGVNEQFF	TGTGCCAGCAGTCCACAGGGAGTGAATGAGCAGTTCTTC
TRBD2	TRBV11-3	TRBJ2-7	.	CASSFASGPSYEQYF	TGTGCCAGCAGCTTTGCTAGCGGGCCCTCCTACGAGCAGTACTTC
.	TRBV3-1/TRBV3-2	TRBJ2-3	.	CASSQDDNTDTQYF	TGTGCCAGCAGCCAAGATGACAACACAGATACGCAGTATTTT
.	TRBV10-2	TRBJ2-6	.	CASSDPGSSGANVLTF	TGCGCCAGCAGTGACCCGGGTTCCTCTGGGGCCAACGTCCTGACTTTC
TRBD2	TRBV9	TRBJ2-1	.	CASSVGELAGEGDEQFF	TGTGCCAGCAGCGTAGGAGAGCTTGCGGGGGAGGGCGATGAGCAGTTCTTC
.	TRBV5-1	TRBJ1-2	.	CASSARGTNANYGYTF	TGCGCCAGCAGCGCACGCGGGACGAATGCTAACTATGGCTACACCTTC
TRBD1	TRBV7-6	TRBJ2-7	.	CASSYSGTGGIYEQYF	TGTGCCAGCAGTTATTCCGGGACAGGGGGTATCTACGAGCAGTACTTC
TRBD1	TRBV9	TRBJ2-2	.	CASSKGQGDTGELFF	TGTGCCAGCAGCAAAGGACAGGGGGACACCGGGGAGCTGTTTTTT
TRBD1	TRBV19	TRBJ1-4	few	CASSQGLQGDGEKLFF	TGTGCCAGTAGCCAAGGGTTACAGGGGGATGGTGAAAAACTGTTTTTT
TRBD1	TRBV27	TRBJ1-4	.	CASSLWGQGDEKLFF	TGTGCCAGCAGTTTGTGGGGACAGGGGGATGAAAAACTGTTTTTT
.	TRBV4-2	TRBJ2-2	.	CASSQDLSAGSNTGELFF	TGTGCCAGCAGCCAAGATTTGAGCGCGGGGTCGAACACCGGGGAGCTGTTTTTT
.	TRBV9	TRBJ1-1	few	CASSPGRGRTEAFF	TGTGCCAGCAGCCCCGGCCGGGGGAGAACTGAAGCTTTCTTT
TRBD1	TRBV5-1	TRBJ1-3	few	CASSLARTGADSGNTIYF	TGCGCCAGCAGCTTGGCACGGACAGGGGCCGACTCTGGAAACACCATATATTTT
.	TRBV5-1	TRBJ2-2	once	CASSAGRNTGELFF	TGCGCCAGCAGCGCGGGACGAAACACCGGGGAGCTGTTTTTT
.	TRBV9	TRBJ2-7	.	CASSPGRVSSYEQYF	TGTGCCAGCAGCCCTGGGCGGGTGAGCTCCTACGAGCAGTACTTC
.	TRBV6-6	TRBJ1-1	few	CASRPAGHHDPEAFF	TGTGCCAGCCGTCCCGCAGGCCACCACGATCCTGAAGCTTTCTTT
TRBD2	TRBV7-3	TRBJ2-1	.	CASSLQQAGGPGEQFF	TGTGCCAGCAGTCTCCAACAGGCGGGGGGGCCGGGTGAGCAGTTCTTC
.	TRBV10-3	TRBJ1-2	few	CAISEAAGPGGYTF	TGTGCCATCAGTGAGGCGGCGGGTCCGGGTGGCTACACCTTC
.	TRBV3-1/TRBV3-2	TRBJ1-6	.	CASSSYPGLAGSPLHF	TGTGCCAGCAGCTCCTACCCGGGACTGGCCGGTTCACCCCTCCACTTT
.	TRBV7-6	TRBJ1-2	few	CASSPGSHYTF	TGTGCCAGCAGCCCCGGGTCGCATTACACCTTC
.	TRBV7-2	TRBJ2-3	.	CASRRQDTQYF	TGTGCCAGCAGGAGGCAGGATACGCAGTATTTT
.	TRBV14	TRBJ1-5	.	CASSQARGSPQHF	TGTGCCAGCAGCCAAGCTAGGGGGTCGCCCCAGCATTTT
TRBD1	TRBV11-3	TRBJ2-1	.	CASSPRDRGGYNEQFF	TGTGCCAGCAGCCCTCGGGACAGGGGGGGGTACAATGAGCAGTTCTTC
.	TRBV5-4	TRBJ2-5	.	CASSLDQPGTQYF	TGTGCCAGCAGTTTGGACCAGCCGGGGACCCAGTACTTC
.	TRBV14	TRBJ1-1	.	CASSQALNTEAFF	TGTGCCAGCAGCCAAGCATTGAACACTGAAGCTTTCTTT
TRBD1	TRBV5-6	TRBJ1-4	.	CASSRRQGSNEKLFF	TGTGCCAGCAGCCGAAGACAGGGCTCTAATGAAAAACTGTTTTTT
TRBD1	TRBV29-1	TRBJ1-2	.	CSVDTGTGVWSYTF	TGCAGCGTTGATACCGGGACAGGGGTGTGGAGCTACACCTTC
.	TRBV2	TRBJ1-5	.	CASRRDLSNQPQHF	TGTGCCAGCCGGAGGGATTTGAGCAATCAGCCCCAGCATTTT
TRBD1	TRBV11-3	TRBJ1-1	.	CASSGTGETEAFF	TGTGCCAGCAGCGGGACAGGGGAGACTGAAGCTTTCTTT
.	TRBV3-1/TRBV3-2	TRBJ1-4	.	CASSSGGWDDEKLFF	TGTGCCAGCAGCTCGGGGGGGTGGGACGATGAAAAACTGTTTTTT
.	TRBV5-1	TRBJ1-5	.	CASSLDAGLNQPQHF	TGCGCCAGCAGCTTGGATGCAGGGCTCAATCAGCCCCAGCATTTT
.	TRBV12-3/TRBV12-4	TRBJ1-1	.	CASSLYSNTEAFF	TGTGCCAGCAGTTTATACAGTAACACTGAAGCTTTCTTT
.	TRBV3-1/TRBV3-2	TRBJ2-1	once	CASSAGQISYNEQFF	TGTGCCAGCAGCGCGGGACAGATATCCTACAATGAGCAGTTCTTC
.	TRBV3-1/TRBV3-2	TRBJ2-3	.	CASSQDLIESDTQYF	TGTGCCAGCAGCCAAGACCTCATCGAGTCGGATACGCAGTATTTT
TRBD1	TRBV19	TRBJ1-6	.	CASNLGQAYSPLHF	TGTGCCAGTAATTTGGGACAGGCTTATTCACCCCTCCACTTT
.	TRBV19	TRBJ1-3	.	CASSTGAISGNTIYF	TGTGCCAGTAGTACAGGGGCCATCTCTGGAAACACCATATATTTT